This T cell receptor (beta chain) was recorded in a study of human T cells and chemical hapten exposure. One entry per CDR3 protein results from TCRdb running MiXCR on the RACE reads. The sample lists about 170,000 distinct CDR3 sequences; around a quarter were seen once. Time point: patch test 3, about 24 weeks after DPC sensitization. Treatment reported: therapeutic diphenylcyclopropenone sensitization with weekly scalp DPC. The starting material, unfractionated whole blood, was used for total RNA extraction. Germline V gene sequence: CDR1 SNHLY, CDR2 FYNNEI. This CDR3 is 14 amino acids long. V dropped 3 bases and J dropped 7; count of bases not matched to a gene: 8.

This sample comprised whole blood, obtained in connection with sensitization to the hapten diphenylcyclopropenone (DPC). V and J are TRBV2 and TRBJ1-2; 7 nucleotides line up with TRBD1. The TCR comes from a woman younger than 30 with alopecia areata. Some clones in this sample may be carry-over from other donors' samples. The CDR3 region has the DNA TGTGCCAGCAGTGATGCAGGGGGGATCGGTGGCTACACCTTC. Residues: CASSDAGGIGGYTF.